There are a few counts of the clone carrying this T cell receptor beta chain. This record belongs to a study of patients and donors after allogeneic stem cell transplantation. Deletions cut 2 bases from V and 7 bases from J, with 18 bases between. Germline values: CDR1 SGHTA, CDR2 FQGNSA. The CDR3 contains 16 residues. One entry per CDR3 protein results from TCRdb running MiXCR on the RT-PCR reads. The sample consists of about 960,000 distinct CDR3 sequences, approximately 19% of them appearing once. The chain recombines TRBV7-2 with TRBJ1-5; a possible D gene is TRBD1 (5 bases). Sequenced sample: blood, either unsorted or a sorted T cell fraction (not recorded which). The receptor was isolated from a human donor who was either an allogeneic HSCT recipient or a stem cell or donor lymphocyte infusion donor (not recorded which). It is not recorded whose cells these are; they may come from a transplant donor. DNA of the CDR3: TGTGCCAGCAGCTTATATCATCTTAGGGGAGGGCAGCCCCAGCATTTT. Its protein product is CASSLYHLRGGQPQHF.